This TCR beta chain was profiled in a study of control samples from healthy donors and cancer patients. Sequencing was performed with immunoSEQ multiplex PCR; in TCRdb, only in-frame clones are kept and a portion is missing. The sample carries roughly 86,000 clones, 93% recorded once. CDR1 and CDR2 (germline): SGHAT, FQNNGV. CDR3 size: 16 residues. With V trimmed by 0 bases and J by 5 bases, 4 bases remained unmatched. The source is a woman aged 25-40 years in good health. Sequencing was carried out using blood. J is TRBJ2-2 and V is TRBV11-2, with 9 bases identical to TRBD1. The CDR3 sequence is CASSLDLGQGTGELFF. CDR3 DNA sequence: TGTGCCAGCAGCTTAGATCTGGGACAGGGAACCGGGGAGCTGTTTTTT. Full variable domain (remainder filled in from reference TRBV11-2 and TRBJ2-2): EAGVAQSPRYKIIEKRQSVAFWCNPISGHATLYWYQQILGQGPKLLIQFQNNGVVDDSQLPKDRFSAERLKGVDSTLKIQPAKLEDSAVYLCASSLDLGQGTGELFFGEGSRLTVL.